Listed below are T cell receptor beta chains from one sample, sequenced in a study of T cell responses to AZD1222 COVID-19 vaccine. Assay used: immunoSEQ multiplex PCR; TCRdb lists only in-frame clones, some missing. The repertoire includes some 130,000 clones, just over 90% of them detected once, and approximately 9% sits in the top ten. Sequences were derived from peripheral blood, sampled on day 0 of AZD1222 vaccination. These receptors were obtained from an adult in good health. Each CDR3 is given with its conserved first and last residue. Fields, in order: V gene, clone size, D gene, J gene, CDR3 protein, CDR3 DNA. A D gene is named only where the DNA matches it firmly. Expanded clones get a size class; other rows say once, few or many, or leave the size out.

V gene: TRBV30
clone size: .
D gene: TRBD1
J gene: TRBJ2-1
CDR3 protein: CAWSSGQGYNEQFF
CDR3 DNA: TGTGCCTGGAGTTCGGGACAGGGATACAATGAGCAGTTCTTC

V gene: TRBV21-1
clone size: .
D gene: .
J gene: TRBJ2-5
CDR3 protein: CASSKEAEGHQETQYF
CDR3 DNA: TGTGCCAGCAGCAAAGAAGCTGAGGGCCACCAAGAGACCCAGTACTTC

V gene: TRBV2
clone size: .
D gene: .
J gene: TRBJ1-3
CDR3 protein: CASSPGNTIYF
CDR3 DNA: TGTGCCAGCAGCCCCGGAAACACCATATATTTT

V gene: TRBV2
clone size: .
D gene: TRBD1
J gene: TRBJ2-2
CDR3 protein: CASSEQGAVGELFF
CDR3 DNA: TGTGCCAGCAGTGAACAGGGGGCTGTCGGGGAGCTGTTTTTT

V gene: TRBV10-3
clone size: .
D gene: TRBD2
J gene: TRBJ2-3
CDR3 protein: CAISGSGGTDTQYF
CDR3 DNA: TGTGCCATCAGTGGGAGCGGGGGCACAGATACGCAGTATTTT

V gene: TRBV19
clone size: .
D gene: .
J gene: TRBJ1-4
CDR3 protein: CASSPKLSGEHEKLFF
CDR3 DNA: TGTGCCAGTAGTCCTAAACTGTCCGGGGAGCATGAAAAACTGTTTTTT

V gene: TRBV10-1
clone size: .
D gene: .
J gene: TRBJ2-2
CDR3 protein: CAQTSGEENTGELFF
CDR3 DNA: TGCGCCCAGACCTCTGGGGAGGAAAACACCGGGGAGCTGTTTTTT

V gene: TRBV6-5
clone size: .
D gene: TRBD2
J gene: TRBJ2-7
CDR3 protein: CASSYSSSGGYEQYF
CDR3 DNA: TGTGCCAGCAGTTACTCAAGTAGCGGGGGGTACGAGCAGTACTTC

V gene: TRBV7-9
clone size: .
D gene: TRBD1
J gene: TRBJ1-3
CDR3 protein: CASSLETSGQGAGNTIYF
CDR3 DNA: TGTGCCAGCAGCTTAGAAACCTCGGGACAGGGGGCTGGAAACACCATATATTTT

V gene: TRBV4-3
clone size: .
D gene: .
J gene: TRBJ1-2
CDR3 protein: CASSQDRVYGYTF
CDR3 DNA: TGCGCCAGCAGCCAAGATAGGGTCTATGGCTACACCTTC

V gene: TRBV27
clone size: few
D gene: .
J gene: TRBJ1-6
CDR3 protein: CASSPWVGGGYYNSPLHF
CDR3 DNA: TGTGCCAGCAGTCCTTGGGTGGGGGGAGGATATTATAATTCACCCCTCCACTTT

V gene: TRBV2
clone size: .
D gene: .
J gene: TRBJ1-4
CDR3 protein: CASANIPANEKLFF
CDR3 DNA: TGTGCCAGCGCCAACATACCAGCGAATGAAAAACTGTTTTTT

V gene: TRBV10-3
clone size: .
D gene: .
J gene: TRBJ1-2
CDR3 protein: CAISESGRGGYTF
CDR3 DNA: TGTGCCATCAGTGAGTCAGGCAGGGGAGGCTACACCTTC

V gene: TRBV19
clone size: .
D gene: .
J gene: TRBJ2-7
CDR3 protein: CASSPWGTSYEQYF
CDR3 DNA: TGTGCCAGTAGTCCATGGGGGACATCCTACGAGCAGTACTTC

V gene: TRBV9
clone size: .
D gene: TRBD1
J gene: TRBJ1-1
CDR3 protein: CASSGTGFNTEAFF
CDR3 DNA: TGTGCCAGCAGCGGGACAGGGTTTAACACTGAAGCTTTCTTT

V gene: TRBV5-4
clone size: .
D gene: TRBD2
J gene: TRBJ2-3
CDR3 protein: CASSPEASGGAEDTQYF
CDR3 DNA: TGTGCCAGCAGCCCAGAGGCTAGCGGGGGGGCCGAAGATACGCAGTATTTT

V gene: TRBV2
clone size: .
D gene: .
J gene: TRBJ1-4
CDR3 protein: CASSLRSVFEEKLFF
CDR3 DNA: TGTGCCAGCAGCTTGCGGTCGGTGTTTGAAGAAAAACTGTTTTTT

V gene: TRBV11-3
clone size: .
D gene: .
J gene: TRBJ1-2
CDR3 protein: CASSRDQGVHGYTF
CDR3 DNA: TGTGCCAGCAGCCGAGACCAGGGTGTGCATGGCTACACCTTC

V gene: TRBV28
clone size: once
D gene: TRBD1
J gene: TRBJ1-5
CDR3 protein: CASSLLQGAGQPQHF
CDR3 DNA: TGTGCCAGCAGTTTACTACAGGGGGCGGGTCAGCCCCAGCATTTT

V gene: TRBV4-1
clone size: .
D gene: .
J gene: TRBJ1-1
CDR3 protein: CASSQRGGNTEAFF
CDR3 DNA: TGCGCCAGCAGCCAAAGGGGCGGGAACACTGAAGCTTTCTTT

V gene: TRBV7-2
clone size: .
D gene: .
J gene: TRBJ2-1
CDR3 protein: CASSLGTLGVVYNEQFF
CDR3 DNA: TGTGCCAGCAGCTTAGGTACCCTAGGGGTGGTTTACAATGAGCAGTTCTTC

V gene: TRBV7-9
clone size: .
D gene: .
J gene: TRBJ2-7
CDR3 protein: CASSFARLGATYEQYF
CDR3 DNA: TGTGCCAGCAGCTTTGCGAGGTTAGGGGCCACCTACGAGCAGTACTTC

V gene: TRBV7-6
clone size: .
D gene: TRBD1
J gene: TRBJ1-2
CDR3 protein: CASGTGTAYGYTF
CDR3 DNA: TGTGCCAGCGGAACCGGGACAGCATATGGCTACACCTTC

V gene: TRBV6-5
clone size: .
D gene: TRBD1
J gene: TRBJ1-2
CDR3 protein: CASRHRTGIIYGYTF
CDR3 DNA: TGTGCCAGCAGGCACCGGACAGGGATTATCTATGGCTACACCTTC

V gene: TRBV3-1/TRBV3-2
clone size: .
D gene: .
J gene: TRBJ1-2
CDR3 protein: CASSQEGTRVVGGYTF
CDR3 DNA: TGTGCCAGCAGCCAAGAAGGCACTAGGGTAGTAGGAGGCTACACCTTC

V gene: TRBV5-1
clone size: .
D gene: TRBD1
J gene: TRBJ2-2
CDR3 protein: CASGQGVPGELFF
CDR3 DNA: TGCGCCAGCGGACAGGGGGTGCCTGGGGAGCTGTTTTTT

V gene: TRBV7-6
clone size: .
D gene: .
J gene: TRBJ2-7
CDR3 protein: CAGRSSYEQYF
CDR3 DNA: TGTGCAGGACGGTCCTCCTACGAGCAGTACTTC

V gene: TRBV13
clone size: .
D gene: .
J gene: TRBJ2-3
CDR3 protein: CASSSPGAPGTDTQYF
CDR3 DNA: TGTGCCAGCAGCTCCCCCGGGGCTCCGGGCACAGATACGCAGTATTTT

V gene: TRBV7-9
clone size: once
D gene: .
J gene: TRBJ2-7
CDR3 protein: CASSGVGTSYEQYF
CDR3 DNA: TGTGCCAGCAGCGGGGTAGGGACAAGCTACGAGCAGTACTTC

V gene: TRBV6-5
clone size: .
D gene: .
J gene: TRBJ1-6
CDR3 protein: CASSYSGPWASPLHF
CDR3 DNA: TGTGCCAGCAGTTACTCGGGACCTTGGGCATCACCCCTCCACTTT

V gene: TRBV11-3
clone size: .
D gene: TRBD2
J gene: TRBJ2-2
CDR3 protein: CASSFAPGLASTGELFF
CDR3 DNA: TGTGCCAGCAGCTTTGCCCCGGGACTAGCGTCAACCGGGGAGCTGTTTTTT

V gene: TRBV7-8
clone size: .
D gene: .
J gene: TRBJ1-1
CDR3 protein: CASSLARVLGSNTEAFF
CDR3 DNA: TGTGCCAGCAGCTTAGCCAGGGTTTTGGGTTCTAACACTGAAGCTTTCTTT

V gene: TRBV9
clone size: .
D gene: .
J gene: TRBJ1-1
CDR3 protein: CAASRGEDTEAFF
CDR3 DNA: TGTGCCGCATCCCGCGGGGAGGACACTGAAGCTTTCTTT

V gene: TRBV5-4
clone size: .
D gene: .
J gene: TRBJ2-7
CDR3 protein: CASSSGTTPYEQYF
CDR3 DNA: TGTGCCAGCAGCTCCGGGACAACCCCCTACGAGCAGTACTTC

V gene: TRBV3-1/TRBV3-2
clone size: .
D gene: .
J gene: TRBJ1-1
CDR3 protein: CASSQGQGYDTEAFF
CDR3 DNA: TGTGCCAGCAGCCAAGGCCAAGGGTATGACACTGAAGCTTTCTTT

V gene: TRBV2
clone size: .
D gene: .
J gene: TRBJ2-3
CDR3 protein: CASRVTPGDTQYF
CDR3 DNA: TGTGCCAGCAGGGTAACTCCGGGGGATACGCAGTATTTT

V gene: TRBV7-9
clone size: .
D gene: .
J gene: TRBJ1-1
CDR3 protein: CASRPRGAEIEAFF
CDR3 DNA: TGTGCCAGCAGACCTCGAGGGGCGGAGATTGAAGCTTTCTTT

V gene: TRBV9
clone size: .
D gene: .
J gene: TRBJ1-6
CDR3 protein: CASSVEGFYNSPLHF
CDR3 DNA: TGTGCCAGCAGCGTAGAGGGATTCTATAATTCACCCCTCCACTTT

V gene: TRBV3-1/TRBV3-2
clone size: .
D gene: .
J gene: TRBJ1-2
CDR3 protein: CASTRFWGPDYGYTF
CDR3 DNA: TGTGCCAGCACCCGATTCTGGGGACCCGATTATGGCTACACCTTC

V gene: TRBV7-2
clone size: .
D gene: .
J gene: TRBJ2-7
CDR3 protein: CASSYGTRYEQYF
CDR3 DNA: TGTGCCAGCAGTTACGGGACTCGGTACGAGCAGTACTTC

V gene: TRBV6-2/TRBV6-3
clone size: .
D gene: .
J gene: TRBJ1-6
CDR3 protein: CASSLWVQLLPLNSPLHF
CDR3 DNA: TGTGCCAGCAGCCTTTGGGTGCAGCTCCTGCCGTTGAATTCACCCCTCCACTTT

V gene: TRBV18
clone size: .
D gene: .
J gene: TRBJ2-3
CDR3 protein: CASSPAQGSTDTQYF
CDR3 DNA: TGTGCCAGCTCACCAGCGCAGGGGAGCACAGATACGCAGTATTTT

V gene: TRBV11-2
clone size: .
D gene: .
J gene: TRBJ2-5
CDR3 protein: CASSLGAEETQYF
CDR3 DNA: TGTGCCAGCAGCTTGGGGGCGGAAGAGACCCAGTACTTC

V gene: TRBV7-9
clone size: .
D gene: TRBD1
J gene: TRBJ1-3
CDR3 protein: CASSSTTGSHSGNTIYF
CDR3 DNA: TGTGCCAGCAGCTCCACGACAGGGAGTCACTCTGGAAACACCATATATTTT

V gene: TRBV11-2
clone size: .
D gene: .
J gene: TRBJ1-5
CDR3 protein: CASSPMQGRNQPQHF
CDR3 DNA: TGTGCCAGCAGCCCCATGCAGGGTAGGAATCAGCCCCAGCATTTT